This passage covers 27 T cell receptor beta chains from one sample sequenced in a study of shared clonotypes between healthy human individuals (dated by TCRdb to about 2020). The library was prepared using the immunoSEQ multiplex PCR assay. TCRdb took over this immuneACCESS table, retaining in-frame rearrangements with V and J assigned. Such tables are incomplete; in checked studies, under half of the missing clones stem from an unresolved V gene, and the remainder is unexplained. Counted in this sample were more than 2 million clones; almost 96% of them appeared once. More than 0.1% of the sample is in the top ten clones. The sequenced sample consisted of naive CD4+ T cells sorted from blood. The meaning of the sample's cell subset or site label: CD45RA+ positively selected. The receptor source for this set is a man aged 18 to 29 in good health.

The gene calls are TRBV4-3 and TRBJ1-2, with 9 bases fitting TRBD1. This CDR3 has 16 residues. J gave up 7 bases and V 0 bases, and 9 bases lay outside the gene matches. The V gene's germline CDR1 is LGHNA and CDR2 YSLEER. This chain's CDR3 is CASSQETTGGTSGYTF. CDR3 DNA: TGCGCCAGCAGCCAAGAGACTACAGGGGGCACCTCTGGCTACACCTTC.

This chain uses TRBV2 with TRBJ2-2; TRBD1 is a possible D gene (6 bases). V was cut by 7 bases and J by 5 bases, with 14 bases left in between. Germline assignment: CDR1 SNHLY and CDR2 FYNNEI. This CDR3 comprises 14 residues. The CDR3 region is CASIVQGSTGELFF. The CDR3 DNA sequence: TGTGCCAGCATTGTCCAGGGGAGTACCGGGGAGCTGTTTTTT.

About this clone: In the same sample, other DNA sequences code for this CDR3. The rearrangement links TRBV19 to TRBJ2-2; TRBD2 is a possible D gene (6 bases). This CDR3 region has 14 residues. CDR1 LNHDA and CDR2 SQIVND come from the germline V gene (reference sequence). V dropped 6 bases and J dropped 1 base, with 9 bases sitting between them. The CDR3 loop reads CASSPGLNTGELFF. The CDR3 region has the DNA TGTGCCAGTAGCCCGGGACTGAACACCGGGGAGCTGTTTTTT.

This sequence joins TRBV5-4 and TRBJ2-7; either TRBD1 or TRBD2 may fit D (6 bases each). The CDR3 is made up of 13 amino acids. In germline, CDR1 is SGHNT, CDR2 YYREEE (reference sequence). Trimming removed 0 bases at V and 7 bases at J, with 11 bases between. The CDR3 DNA follows: TGTGCCAGCAGCTTGGCGGGGGCGCAAGAGCAGTACTTC. Amino acid sequence: CASSLAGAQEQYF.

The chain uses TRBV6-1 and TRBJ1-5; D is unresolved. The V end lost 5 bases, the J end lost 5 bases, and 10 bases lay between the germline ends. The germline V gene encodes CDR1 MNHNS and CDR2 SASEGT. This CDR3 has 13 residues. CDR3 nucleotides: TGTGCCAGCAGTTCTCAAGACTATCAGCCCCAGCATTTT. Its protein is CASSSQDYQPQHF.

The genes are TRBV6-1 and TRBJ2-5, with D perhaps TRBD2 (5 bases). This CDR3 is 15 amino acids long. The V end was cut by 4 bases, the J end by 1 base, with 13 bases between. Per the germline V gene, CDR1 is MNHNS and CDR2 is SASEGT. The CDR3 spells CASSVRGSTQETQYF. CDR3 sequence (DNA): TGTGCCAGCAGTGTCCGAGGGTCGACCCAAGAGACCCAGTACTTC.

The chain carries TRBV6-6 and TRBJ2-2; TRBD2 might be the D (5 bases). The CDR3 extends over 15 amino acids. V lost 7 bases and J 6 bases, leaving 18 bases between the germline ends. Germline V CDR1 and CDR2: MNHNY, SVGAGI (reference sequence). This CDR3 is CASTPSAARAGELFF. CDR3 DNA sequence: TGTGCCAGCACCCCGTCAGCGGCGAGGGCCGGGGAGCTGTTTTTT.

The genes are TRBV5-6 and TRBJ2-7; the match to TRBD2 covers 8 bases. The CDR3 loop spans 15 amino acids. Germline trimming cut 4 bases from V and 0 bases from J; bases unmatched to any gene: 6. Germline loops: CDR1 SGHDT, CDR2 YYEEEE. CDR3 nucleotide sequence: TGTGCCAGCAGCCTGGCTCGGGGGGGCTCCTACGAGCAGTACTTC. Translating it yields CASSLARGGSYEQYF.

The chain employs TRBV6-5 and TRBJ2-1; perhaps TRBD2 as D (5 bases). The germline CDR1 and CDR2 sequences are MNHEY and SVGAGI. Trimming took off 2 bases at V and 6 bases at J, with 11 bases between the two ends. This CDR3 contains 14 residues. This CDR3 is CASSYDYAGNEQFF. Here the CDR3 DNA reads TGTGCCAGCAGTTACGACTATGCCGGCAATGAGCAGTTCTTC.

CDR3 amino acids: CATSSPLAGAHNEQFF. CDR3 DNA: TGTGCCACCAGCAGCCCACTAGCGGGAGCCCACAATGAGCAGTTCTTC. The chain couples TRBV15 to TRBJ2-1; 11 nucleotides align to TRBD2. The CDR3 is 16 residues long. Germline CDR1 reads LNHNV; CDR2 reads YYDKDF (reference sequence). Trimming removed 3 bases from V and 5 bases from J; junction bases left unmatched: 6.

J is TRBJ2-7 and V is TRBV27; D is undetermined. Deletions cut 10 bases from V and 1 base from J, with 17 bases between. This CDR3 has 14 residues. Looked up from germline, CDR1 is MNHEY and CDR2 is SMNVEV (reference sequence). The CDR3 nucleotides are TGTGCCACCCGGCCAAAGTACATTTCCTACGAGCAGTACTTC. Residues: CATRPKYISYEQYF.

In nucleotides, the CDR3 is TGTGCTAGTGGTTTGGTACGATGGGGCGGAGGTGGCAATCAGCCCCAGCATTTT. Translating it yields CASGLVRWGGGGNQPQHF. The chain links TRBV12-5 to TRBJ1-5, with D tentatively TRBD1 (5 bases). V gave up 0 bases and J gave up 2 bases, with 17 bases separating them. Germline-derived CDR1 and CDR2 are LGHNT and FRNRAP. The CDR3 covers 18 residues.

This chain joins TRBV2 and TRBJ2-7; 9 bases line up with TRBD1. The CDR3 runs to 14 residues. CDR1 and CDR2 (germline): SNHLY, FYNNEI. V was clipped by 6 bases and J by 2 bases; unmatched bases: 5. The CDR3 DNA reads TGTGCCAGCAGGGTGGGACAGGGCCCCTACGAGCAGTACTTC. Translation: CASRVGQGPYEQYF.

The chain links TRBV5-5 to TRBJ1-5; unclear D gene. The length of the CDR3 is 13 residues. The V end was cut by 1 base, the J end by 5 bases, with 7 bases between. CDR1 and CDR2 (germline): SGHKS, YYEKEE (reference sequence). CDR3 sequence: CASSLFEDQPQHF. Written as DNA, the CDR3 is TGTGCCAGCAGCTTGTTCGAAGATCAGCCCCAGCATTTT.

This clone was observed a single time. DNA of the CDR3: TGCGCCAGCAAAGGGCGGGCAGGGGCGTACGAGCAGTACTTC. It codes for CASKGRAGAYEQYF. The chain uses TRBV5-1 and TRBJ2-7; D perhaps matches TRBD1 (6 bases). The ends were cut back, 6 bases at V and 4 bases at J, with 17 bases in the middle. CDR1 is SGHRS, CDR2 YFSETQ, per germline. The CDR3 extends over 14 amino acids. The variable domain in full, completed from reference TRBV5-1 and TRBJ2-7, reads KAGVTQTPRYLIKTRGQQVTLSCSPISGHRSVSWYQQTPGQGLQFLFEYFSETQRNKGNFPGRFSGRQFSNSRSEMNVSTLELGDSALYLCASKGRAGAYEQYFGPGTRLTVT.

V usage is TRBV6-5 and J usage is TRBJ1-6; D gene ambiguous. Looked up from germline, CDR1 is MNHEY and CDR2 is SVGAGI. This CDR3 has 14 amino acids. V was pared by 1 base and J by 6 bases, with 7 bases between. The CDR3: CASSYLGPNSPLHF. The CDR3, as DNA: TGTGCCAGCAGTTACTTAGGACCTAATTCACCCCTCCACTTT.

The chain links TRBV5-1 to TRBJ1-1, with D possibly matching TRBD1 (5 bases). CDR3 length: 16 residues. Trimming stripped 0 bases from V and 1 base from J, with 13 bases between. Germline values: CDR1 SGHRS, CDR2 YFSETQ. The chain's CDR3 is CASSLGGVNGNTEAFF. The CDR3 coding sequence is TGCGCCAGCAGCTTGGGAGGGGTGAATGGGAACACTGAAGCTTTCTTT.

The chain is built from TRBV11-3 and TRBJ2-1; D is perhaps TRBD1 (7 bases). The CDR3 consists of 19 residues. With 0 bases removed from V and 2 bases from J, the gap between germline ends came to 20 bases. Germline CDR1 is SGHNT and CDR2 is YENEEA. The CDR3 DNA sequence: TGTGCCAGCAGCTTAGATGGGGGGACAGCGGGTGGAACCTACAATGAGCAGTTCTTC. This encodes CASSLDGGTAGGTYNEQFF. The whole variable domain, filled in from reference TRBV11-3 and TRBJ2-1, reads EAGVVQSPRYKIIEKKQPVAFWCNPISGHNTLYWYLQNLGQGPELLIRYENEEAVDDSQLPKDRFSAERLKGVDSTLKIQPAELGDSAVYLCASSLDGGTAGGTYNEQFFGPGTRLTVL.

The chain joins TRBV29-1 to TRBJ1-2, with D perhaps matching TRBD1 (6 bases). The V gene lost 5 bases and the J gene lost 7 bases, with 14 bases spanning the gap. The CDR3 covers 12 residues. The germline V gene has CDR1 SQVTM and CDR2 ANQGSEA. The CDR3, as DNA: TGCAGCGTTATGGGGACAATTGCTGGCTACACCTTC. The encoded protein is CSVMGTIAGYTF. Variable domain in full (rest from reference TRBV29-1 and TRBJ1-2): SAVISQKPSRDICQRGTSLTIQCQVDSQVTMMFWYRQQPGQSLTLIATANQGSEATYESGFVIDKFPISRPNLTFSTLTVSNMSPEDSSIYLCSVMGTIAGYTFGSGTRLTVV.

The rearrangement joins TRBV6-6 to TRBJ1-2, with a weak D call TRBD1 (6 bases). V lost 4 bases and J 4 bases, leaving 13 bases between the germline ends. CDR1 MNHNY and CDR2 SVGAGI come from the germline V gene (reference sequence). The CDR3 is 14 residues long. CDR3 in DNA: TGTGCCAGCAGTTTGCGACAGGAGGTCTATGGCTACACCTTC. This gives the protein CASSLRQEVYGYTF.

The genes are TRBV7-9 and TRBJ1-4; D not resolved. CDR1 SEHNR and CDR2 FQNEAQ come from the germline V gene (reference sequence). Trimming removed 5 bases from V and 3 bases from J, with 4 bases in between. The CDR3 extends over 12 amino acids. The CDR3 DNA follows: TGTGCCAGCAGCCTATCTAATGAAAAACTGTTTTTT. This gives the protein CASSLSNEKLFF.

The J gene is TRBJ1-1, the V gene TRBV18; D is perhaps TRBD1 (5 bases). CDR1 is KGHSH and CDR2 is LQKENI in the germline V gene. The CDR3 runs to 13 residues. Trimming removed 5 bases at V and 3 bases at J, with 10 bases between. The chain's CDR3 is CASSTGRDTEAFF. Written as DNA, the CDR3 is TGTGCCAGCTCAACAGGCAGGGACACTGAAGCTTTCTTT.

The V call is TRBV6-5, the J call TRBJ1-6; D call uncertain. Germline-derived CDR1 and CDR2 are MNHEY and SVGAGI. The CDR3 is made up of 15 amino acids. Between the trimmed V and J ends, which lost 10 bases and 3 bases, there was a span of 16 bases. The CDR3 region is CATNEGANYNSPLHF. In DNA form, the CDR3 reads TGTGCCACCAACGAGGGTGCCAACTATAATTCACCCCTCCACTTT.

This clone came up a few times. The chain carries TRBV4-2 and TRBJ2-3; D could derive from TRBD1 or TRBD2 (6 bases each). Between the trimmed V and J ends, which lost 0 bases and 2 bases, there was a span of 9 bases. CDR1 and CDR2 (germline): LGHNA, YNFKEQ. CDR3 length: 15 amino acids. The CDR3 sequence is CASSQEGGLTDTQYF. The CDR3, as DNA: TGTGCCAGCAGCCAAGAGGGGGGCCTCACAGATACGCAGTATTTT.

The genes are TRBV7-2 and TRBJ2-7; unclear D gene. The length of the CDR3 is 13 residues. The V and J ends lost 4 bases and 5 bases respectively, with 12 bases between them. Germline-derived CDR1 and CDR2 are SGHTA and FQGNSA. This CDR3 is CASSSWLVDEQYF. CDR3 coding DNA: TGTGCCAGCAGCTCATGGTTGGTGGACGAGCAGTACTTC.

V gene TRBV5-1 combines with J gene TRBJ1-1, with D unclear. V lost 0 bases to trimming and J lost 1 base, with 7 bases between them. Germline V gene lookup returns CDR1 SGHRS and CDR2 YFSETQ. This CDR3 region has 14 residues. CDR3 bases: TGCGCCAGCAGCTTGGGGGTGCAGAACACTGAAGCTTTCTTT. Translation: CASSLGVQNTEAFF. Combining the CDR3 with reference TRBV5-1 and TRBJ1-1 gives the whole variable domain KAGVTQTPRYLIKTRGQQVTLSCSPISGHRSVSWYQQTPGQGLQFLFEYFSETQRNKGNFPGRFSGRQFSNSRSEMNVSTLELGDSALYLCASSLGVQNTEAFFGQGTRLTVV.

In DNA form, the CDR3 reads TGTGCCAGCAGCTCCTCCCAGACTAGCGGGAGGACCGGGGAGCTGTTTTTT. Its protein product is CASSSSQTSGRTGELFF. The rearrangement joins TRBV11-3 to TRBJ2-2, with TRBD2 matching over 13 bases. After removal of 4 bases from V and 5 bases from J, the junction contained 7 bases not matched to a gene. Germline CDR1 is SGHNT and CDR2 is YENEEA. The CDR3 has 17 amino acids.